The subject of this entry is one T cell receptor (beta chain). The data were taken from a study of CD8+ T cells in alopecia areata. Germline CDR1 SGDLS, CDR2 YYNGEE. The CDR3 sequence is 17 residues long. V lost 4 bases and J lost 3, with 19 bases in between. Following extraction, RNA underwent reverse transcription to cDNA, which served as the sequencing template. Produced via immunoSEQ multiplex PCR; TCRdb's table is partial and in-frame only. The sample lists around 250,000 clones, approximately 61% seen once, with more than 0.95% in the top ten. The TCR was taken from a human donor with alopecia areata. The genes are TRBV9 and TRBJ2-2, with TRBD2 as a possible D gene (6 bases). The starting material was CD4+ T cells sorted from blood, obtained at week 0. For the CDR3, the DNA is TGTGCCAGCAGCCTTGGGCGGGGACCTCCGGACACCGGGGAGCTGTTTTTT. Amino acids: CASSLGRGPPDTGELFF.